The 3 T cell receptor beta chains in this list originate from one sample, sequenced in a study of shared clonotypes between healthy human individuals. CD45RO-negative, CCR7-selected cells formed the naive CD8 fraction, which excluded terminally differentiated effector memory CD45RA+ cells. Measured with immunoSEQ multiplex PCR; TCRdb has only the in-frame clones, and not every one. The sample consists of around 2,000,000 clones, approximately 94% of them appearing once. Sequencing was performed on naive CD8+ T cells sorted from blood. The receptors derive from a man younger than 35 in good health.

The V and J genes are TRBV15 and TRBJ1-4; the D gene is possibly TRBD1 (6 bases). Germline CDR1 is LNHNV and CDR2 is YYDKDF (reference sequence). The CDR3 loop spans 15 amino acids. V lost 8 bases and J 4 bases, leaving 17 bases between the germline ends. The DNA of the CDR3 is TGTGCCACCGGAGCCAACAGGGTTGGTAATGAAAAACTGTTTTTT. It yields the protein CATGANRVGNEKLFF.

The chain uses TRBV28 and TRBJ2-3; tentative D call: TRBD1 (7 bases). The CDR3 is 15 residues long. Germline V gives CDR1 MDHEN, CDR2 SYDVKM. Trimming left V 8 bases short and J 2 bases short, with 17 bases between. In nucleotides, the CDR3 is TGTGCCAGCCAGGGGGGTAGGGGATACACAGATACGCAGTATTTT. Residues: CASQGGRGYTDTQYF.

The genes are TRBV6-1 and TRBJ1-5; D is unresolved. This CDR3 region has 15 residues. Trimming stripped 7 bases from V and 9 bases from J, with 22 bases between. In germline, CDR1 is MNHNS, CDR2 SASEGT. CDR3 DNA: TGTGCCAGCACCGAAAGGGCAGTGGAGCTTTGGCCCCAGCATTTT. It codes for CASTERAVELWPQHF.